The 18 T cell receptor beta chains given below trace back to one sample, sequenced in a study of T cell repertoires in cytomegalovirus infection. These receptors have no known antigen. TCRdb independently ran MiXCR on the reads; one entry per CDR3 protein. In the table there are some 320,000 distinct CDR3 sequences, about 28% of which are singletons. The specimen comprised cultured PBMCs, sampled from culture after CMV antigen stimulation. Every receptor here comes from a human donor in good health (CMV status not recorded). Some clones in this sample may be carry-over from other donors' samples.

This clonotype was observed a single time. V gene TRBV6-2 or TRBV6-3 combines with J gene TRBJ2-1, with a weak D call TRBD1 (5 bases). This CDR3 region has 14 residues. V lost 5 bases to trimming and J lost 3 bases, with 11 bases between them. CDR1 and CDR2 (germline): MNHEY, SVGEGT. CDR3 sequence: CASSKGTGYNEQFF. The DNA of the CDR3 is TGTGCCAGCAGTAAAGGTACAGGCTACAATGAGCAGTTCTTC.

The CDR3 DNA sequence: TGTGCCAGCAGCTTTACAGGGGTTGGCTACGAGCAGTACTTC. It codes for CASSFTGVGYEQYF. V and J are TRBV7-2 and TRBJ2-7, with TRBD1 identical over 7 bases. V trimming: 3 bases; J trimming: 3 bases; junction bases outside the gene matches: 5. The CDR3 contains 14 residues. CDR1 is SGHTA and CDR2 is FQGNSA in the germline V gene.

The rearrangement links TRBV12-3 or TRBV12-4 to TRBJ2-3; D ambiguous. Trimming stripped 2 bases from V and 2 bases from J, with 8 bases between. The CDR3 is 14 residues long. CDR3 region: CASSLWSPTDTQYF. The CDR3 DNA reads TGTGCCAGCAGTTTATGGAGTCCCACAGATACGCAGTATTTT.

The chain has TRBV6-2 or TRBV6-3 and TRBJ2-3; tentative D call: TRBD2 (6 bases). The germline CDR1 and CDR2 sequences are MNHEY and SVGEGT. The CDR3 runs to 15 residues. V lost 2 bases and J 6 bases, leaving 15 bases between the germline ends. CDR3 sequence reads: CASSYGGTAGDTQYF. The CDR3 DNA reads as TGTGCCAGCAGTTACGGCGGGACGGCCGGGGATACGCAGTATTTT.

This sequence joins TRBV7-4 and TRBJ1-3; D possibly corresponds to TRBD1 (5 bases). This CDR3 region has 18 residues. Between the trimmed V and J ends, which lost 2 bases and 0 bases, there was a span of 17 bases. The germline CDR1 and CDR2 sequences are SGHVT and SQSDAQ. CDR3 coding DNA: TGTGCCAGCAGCTTACATAGATGGGGCCGCAACTCTGGAAACACCATATATTTT. Encoded protein: CASSLHRWGRNSGNTIYF.

The CDR3 nucleotides read TGTGCCACCTCCGGGGTAGATGGGGCCAACGTCCTGACTTTC. It codes for CATSGVDGANVLTF. The V gene is TRBV10-3, the J gene TRBJ2-6, with D maybe TRBD2 (5 bases). Per germline, CDR1 ENHRY and CDR2 SYGVKD. V lost 10 bases and J 3 bases, leaving 13 bases between the germline ends. The CDR3 loop spans 14 amino acids.

This clonotype was counted between two and nine times. The V and J genes are TRBV6-2 or TRBV6-3 and TRBJ1-5; D is possibly TRBD1 (6 bases). Trimming cost V 7 bases and J 8 bases, with 12 bases left between them. The CDR3 consists of 12 residues. The germline gives CDR1 MNHEY, CDR2 SVGEGT. CDR3 sequence: CASNQGWEPQHF. The CDR3 DNA reads as TGTGCCAGCAATCAGGGGTGGGAGCCCCAGCATTTT.

This sequence joins TRBV19 and TRBJ2-6, with 14 nucleotides matching TRBD2. V was pared by 6 bases and J by 6 bases, with 19 bases of the junction left unmatched. Germline lookup yields CDR1 LNHDA and CDR2 SQIVND (reference sequence). The CDR3 is 21 residues long. The DNA of the CDR3 is TGTGCCAGTAGATTCACAGCGGGACTAGCGGGAGCTGGAACGGAGGCCAACGTCCTGACTTTC. Protein sequence: CASRFTAGLAGAGTEANVLTF.

In its sample, this clonotype was seen a few times. The J gene is TRBJ2-1, the V gene TRBV25-1; 7 bases agree with TRBD1. Germline V lookup: CDR1 MGHDK, CDR2 SYGVNS. Unmatched junction bases numbered 5, after V lost 1 base and J lost 5 bases. The CDR3 covers 15 residues. The CDR3 DNA reads TGTGCCAGCAGTGAATTTGTGACAGGGAACAATGAGCAGTTCTTC. It specifies CASSEFVTGNNEQFF.

This clonotype was recorded a few times. V and J are TRBV28 and TRBJ1-4, with a possible D match to TRBD1 (6 bases). V was clipped by 9 bases and J by 2 bases, with 19 bases between them. The CDR3 runs to 16 residues. Germline-derived CDR1 and CDR2 are MDHEN and SYDVKM. CDR3 protein: CASGKGGGQTNEKLFF. The CDR3 DNA sequence: TGTGCCAGTGGCAAAGGGGGGGGCCAGACTAATGAAAAACTGTTTTTT.

The chain recombines TRBV19 with TRBJ2-3; 10 nucleotides match TRBD1. V lost 6 bases to trimming and J lost 3 bases; unmatched junction nucleotides: 3. Germline assignment: CDR1 LNHDA and CDR2 SQIVND (reference sequence). This CDR3 has 14 amino acids. The CDR3 here is CASRDRGRTDTQYF. The DNA for the CDR3 is TGTGCCAGTAGGGACAGGGGGAGAACAGATACGCAGTATTTT.

This chain uses TRBV12-3 or TRBV12-4 with TRBJ1-1; 7 positions agree with TRBD1. This CDR3 has 14 amino acids. V lost 5 bases, J lost 6 bases, and 9 bases stayed unmatched. CDR3 loop: CASSPGGARAEAFF. The CDR3, as DNA: TGTGCCAGCAGTCCAGGGGGGGCTCGGGCTGAAGCTTTCTTT.

This chain uses TRBV6-8 with TRBJ1-4; no definite D call. The CDR3 length is 13 residues. Trimming left V 0 bases short and J 8 bases short, with 7 bases between. In germline, CDR1 is MNHGY, CDR2 SAAAGT. The CDR3 DNA is TGTGCCAGCAGTTACTCTAGGTCCGAAAAACTGTTTTTT. Protein sequence: CASSYSRSEKLFF.

This clonotype has only a few counts. The chain employs TRBV12-3 or TRBV12-4 and TRBJ1-2, with TRBD1 identical over 11 bases. J gave up 6 bases and V 3 bases, and 6 bases lay outside the gene matches. The CDR3 contains 15 residues. The CDR3 loop is CASSFLGQGADGYTF. The CDR3 region has the DNA TGTGCCAGCAGTTTCTTAGGACAGGGGGCTGATGGCTACACCTTC.

The chain uses TRBV28 and TRBJ1-5; D is perhaps TRBD1 (5 bases). In germline, CDR1 is MDHEN, CDR2 SYDVKM. The CDR3 extends over 13 amino acids. V dropped 5 bases and J dropped 7 bases, with 12 bases sitting between them. The chain's CDR3 is CASSGGLEQPQHF. The CDR3 bases are TGTGCCAGCAGTGGGGGGTTAGAGCAGCCCCAGCATTTT.

The table lists this clonotype with many counts. J is TRBJ2-1 and V is TRBV7-3, with a weak D call TRBD2 (5 bases). The CDR3 sequence is 15 residues long. V was clipped by 2 bases and J by 6 bases, with 14 bases between them. Germline CDR1 is SGHTA and CDR2 is FQGTGA. The CDR3 reads CASSLAATEGNEQFF. In DNA form, the CDR3 reads TGTGCCAGCAGCTTAGCGGCGACTGAGGGCAATGAGCAGTTCTTC.

This clonotype was observed a handful of times. V usage is TRBV5-1 and J usage is TRBJ2-3; no reliable D call. The CDR3 loop spans 16 amino acids. Trimming removed 0 bases from V and 2 bases from J, with 13 bases in between. The germline V gene encodes CDR1 SGHRS and CDR2 YFSETQ. CDR3 residues: CASSLGVASDTDTQYF. CDR3 coding DNA: TGCGCCAGCAGCTTGGGGGTGGCCTCCGACACAGATACGCAGTATTTT.

The V gene is TRBV20-1, the J gene TRBJ2-1; TRBD2 is a possible D gene (6 bases). The CDR3 covers 16 residues. Trimming left V 6 bases short and J 0 bases short, with 18 bases between. Germline CDR1 DFQATT, CDR2 SNEGSKA (reference sequence). The CDR3 loop is CSAPSSSESSYNEQFF. In nucleotides, the CDR3 is TGCAGTGCCCCATCCTCTAGCGAGAGCTCCTACAATGAGCAGTTCTTC.